This T cell receptor beta chain was sequenced for a study of tissue T cells after allogeneic stem cell transplantation. This clone showed up just a few times. Its antigen is still unknown. Gene and germline names: mouse. The missing CDR3 end, 1 residue past where the read stops, is filled in from the germline J gene. Survey-depth TCRbeta CDR3 sequencing reported V/J genes and productive frequencies. Only in-frame clones appear in the TCRdb table, and some are missing; sequencing was by immunoSEQ multiplex PCR. This table holds about 6,700 clones, less than 60% found once. Regarding the study as a whole: Limitations included a small, clinically heterogeneous cohort and limited sampling depth.

CDR1 and CDR2 (germline): NNHNN, SYGAGS (reference sequence). V was cut by 1 base and J by 7 bases, with 6 bases left in between. This CDR3 is built from 11 residues. Noted time point: mouse harvest day 7 after allogeneic transplant. Each mouse received 10^7 T-cell-depleted marrow cells plus 10^6 splenic CD5+ T cells by tail vein. This mouse GVHD model was MHC-mismatched B6 to BALB/c, profiled day 7 or 14. The clonotype was recovered from a female BALB/c mouse given C57BL/6 T cells with graft-versus-host disease after an allogeneic hematopoietic cell transplant. The sequenced sample was gut tissue. This chain links TRBV13-2 with TRBJ2-7; no clear D. CDR3: CASGDTTEQYF. CDR3 bases read: TGTGCCAGCGGTGATACAACCGAACAGTAC.